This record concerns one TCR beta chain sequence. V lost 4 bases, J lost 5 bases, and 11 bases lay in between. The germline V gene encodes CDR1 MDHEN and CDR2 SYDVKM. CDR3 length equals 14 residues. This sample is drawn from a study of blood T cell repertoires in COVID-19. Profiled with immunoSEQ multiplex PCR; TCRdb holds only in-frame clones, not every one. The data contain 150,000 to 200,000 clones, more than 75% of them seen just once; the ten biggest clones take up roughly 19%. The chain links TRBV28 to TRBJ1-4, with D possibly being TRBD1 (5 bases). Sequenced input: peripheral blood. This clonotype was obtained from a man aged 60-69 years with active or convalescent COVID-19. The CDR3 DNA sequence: TGTGCCAGCAGTTGGTTGGGGCGGAATGAAAAACTGTTTTTT. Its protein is CASSWLGRNEKLFF.